The rows below give T cell receptor beta chains drawn from one sample of a study of T cells in Graves' hyperthyroidism and ophthalmopathy. TCRdb re-called the multiplex PCR reads with MiXCR, one entry per CDR3 protein. The table lists approximately 400,000 distinct CDR3 sequences, approximately 15% of them singletons. The sample consisted of blood. The receptors here all came from a woman in her 30s with Graves' hyperthyroidism. CDR3s include the opening cysteine and the closing phenylalanine or tryptophan. A D gene is named only where the DNA matches it firmly. Expanded clones get a size class; other rows say once, few or many, or leave the size out.

TRBD1	TRBV19	TRBJ1-4	.	TGTGCCAGTAGTGACGGGACAGGGGCTTATGAAAAACTGTTTTTT	CASSDGTGAYEKLFF
TRBD2	TRBV4-1	TRBJ2-3	few	TGCGCCAGCAGACAGACTAGCGGAGATACGCAGTATTTT	CASRQTSGDTQYF
TRBD1	TRBV5-1	TRBJ2-6	.	TGCGCCAGCACGGGTGAGACAGGGGTCTCTGGGGCCAACGTCCTGACTTTC	CASTGETGVSGANVLTF
TRBD1	TRBV29-1	TRBJ1-1	few	TGCAGCGTGGCACAGGGGGCGGGCACTGAAGCTTTCTTT	CSVAQGAGTEAFF
TRBD2	TRBV12-3/TRBV12-4	TRBJ2-5	many	TGTGCCAGCAGTTGGCGGGAGCCTCCTGAGACCCAGTACTTC	CASSWREPPETQYF
TRBD1	TRBV6-1	TRBJ1-5	.	TGTGCCAGCATAGTGGAACCAGGGGGCGGCAATCAGCCCCAGCATTTT	CASIVEPGGGNQPQHF
TRBD1	TRBV6-1	TRBJ2-7	many	TGTGCCAGCAGCGATTACAGGGGCGGCTACGAGCAGTACTTC	CASSDYRGGYEQYF
.	TRBV28	TRBJ2-7	many	TGTGCCAGCAGTTGGGGGGGGCCTCGTGAGCAGTACTTC	CASSWGGPREQYF
TRBD1	TRBV20-1	TRBJ1-6	.	TGCAGTGCTTTATACAGGGGGCTATCACCCCTCCACTTT	CSALYRGLSPLHF
TRBD2	TRBV2	TRBJ2-3	many	TGTGCCAGCAGCGAACCCACCGGGACTAGCGGGAGGGCCAGGTCCGATACGCAGTATTTT	CASSEPTGTSGRARSDTQYF
.	TRBV6-1	TRBJ2-3	few	TGTGCCTCCTTTCGGCGCAAAGGAGATACGCAGTATTTT	CASFRRKGDTQYF